This T cell receptor beta chain was obtained from a study of T cells in Graves' hyperthyroidism and ophthalmopathy. The CDR3 has 14 residues. V was shortened by 3 bases and J by 8 bases, with 14 bases between the two germline ends. Germline lookup yields CDR1 MNHEY and CDR2 SVGEGT. RNA transcripts served as the template for amplifying TCR beta CDR3 regions. During a first-round RT-PCR of the TCR CDR3, the HTBI primer set was used. Each CDR3 protein gets one entry after TCRdb re-called the multiplex PCR reads with MiXCR. The repertoire holds around 700,000 distinct CDR3 sequences, with roughly 20% as singletons. This clonotype came up many times.

The sample was blood. The sequence was obtained from a woman aged 45 to 65 with Graves' hyperthyroidism that later progressed to Graves' ophthalmopathy. This chain uses TRBV6-2 or TRBV6-3 with TRBJ2-4; D uncertain. Here the CDR3 DNA reads TGTGCCAGCAGTTATCGGGCAGGTGGAGACATTCAGTACTTC. Translation: CASSYRAGGDIQYF.